These 27 T cell receptor beta chains originate from one sample sequenced in a study of cytomegalovirus exposure and HLA in healthy donors. Primers for the PCR totalled 60 Vbeta and 13 Jbeta. Libraries were prepared by immunoSEQ multiplex PCR; TCRdb keeps only in-frame clonotypes and omits some of them. The data contain 90,000 or so clones, over 55% of them singletons. The specimen was PBMCs. These receptors all come from a woman under 30 in good health and CMV-seropositive.

The sample holds one count of this clone. This chain connects TRBV6-5 to TRBJ2-1, with TRBD2 identical over 13 bases. The germline V gene encodes CDR1 MNHEY and CDR2 SVGAGI. This CDR3 is built from 15 residues. V shed 2 bases, J shed 5 bases, and the junction held 0 bases outside the gene matches. CDR3 in amino acids: CASSYGTSGNNEQFF. DNA for the CDR3: TGTGCCAGCAGTTACGGGACTAGCGGGAACAATGAGCAGTTCTTC.

The CDR3, as DNA: TGTGCCAGCAGTGAGGGGACAGGGAGAGTCTACACCTTC. It yields the protein CASSEGTGRVYTF. V gene TRBV6-1 combines with J gene TRBJ1-2; 9 nucleotides match TRBD1. The CDR3 has 13 residues. CDR1 is MNHNS and CDR2 is SASEGT in the germline V gene. J lost 10 bases, V lost 3 bases, and 6 bases had no gene match.

This chain links TRBV5-5 with TRBJ2-7; tentative D call: TRBD1 (5 bases). Germline assignment: CDR1 SGHKS and CDR2 YYEKEE (reference sequence). V was clipped by 1 base and J by 3 bases, with 14 bases between them. This CDR3 spans 15 amino acids. The DNA for the CDR3 is TGTGCCAGCAGCTTGTATGCAGGGTCTATCTACGAGCAGTACTTC. Translating gives CASSLYAGSIYEQYF. Using reference TRBV5-5 and TRBJ2-7 for the parts outside the CDR3, the full variable domain is DAGVTQSPTHLIKTRGQQVTLRCSPISGHKSVSWYQQVLGQGPQFIFQYYEKEERGRGNFPDRFSARQFPNYSSELNVNALLLGDSALYLCASSLYAGSIYEQYFGPGTRLTVT.

Only one count was recorded for this clone. The chain is built from TRBV4-2 and TRBJ2-1; 12 bases align to TRBD2. V was pared by 1 base and J by 6 bases, with 4 bases of the junction left unmatched. The CDR3 is 16 amino acids. CDR1 is LGHNA, CDR2 YNFKEQ, per germline. Here the CDR3 DNA reads TGTGCCAGCAGCCAAGTTCCTAGCGGGAGGGGCAATGAGCAGTTCTTC. Its translation: CASSQVPSGRGNEQFF.

The chain employs TRBV11-1 and TRBJ2-5, with D perhaps matching TRBD2 (6 bases). The CDR3 loop spans 13 amino acids. The germline gives CDR1 SGHAT, CDR2 FQDESV (reference sequence). Trimming cost V 5 bases and J 4 bases, with 11 bases left between them. The CDR3 DNA is TGTGCCAGCAGCCACCCCGGGGGAGAGACCCAGTACTTC. It encodes CASSHPGGETQYF.

In the case of this clone: The junction differs from germline at one of its ends, possibly a read error. The gene calls are TRBV7-7 and TRBJ2-5; D is uncertain. CDR3 length equals 12 residues. Germline V CDR1 and CDR2: SSHAT, FNYEAQ (reference sequence). The CDR3 region is CASSSLGETQYF. CDR3 in DNA: TGTGCTAGCAGCTCCCTAGGCGAGACCCAGTACTTC.

This clone was picked up one time. V and J are TRBV7-2 and TRBJ2-7, with 13 bases that match TRBD2. CDR1 is SGHTA, CDR2 FQGNSA, per germline. The CDR3 consists of 17 residues. The ends lost 1 base at V and 2 bases at J; junction bases unmatched: 5. The chain's CDR3 is CASSLVTSGGLTYEQYF. For the CDR3, the DNA is TGTGCCAGCAGCTTAGTGACTAGCGGGGGGCTCACCTACGAGCAGTACTTC.

The chain joins TRBV5-4 to TRBJ2-7, with 11 bases lining up with TRBD2. The trim removed 7 bases at V and 3 bases at J, leaving 9 bases unmatched. The CDR3 is 15 amino acids. Per the germline V gene, CDR1 is SGHNT and CDR2 is YYREEE (reference sequence). CDR3 sequence (DNA): TGTGCCAGCGGGAAATCCGGGACTAGCGGCTACGAGCAGTACTTC. Its translation: CASGKSGTSGYEQYF.

The chain is built from TRBV6-6 and TRBJ2-3; TRBD2 matches at 11 bases. J gave up 5 bases and V 10 bases, and 8 bases lay outside the gene matches. Germline loops: CDR1 MNHNY, CDR2 SVGAGI (reference sequence). CDR3 length: 14 amino acids. The CDR3 is CATLGLAVGDTQYF. The CDR3 region has the DNA TGTGCCACCTTGGGACTAGCGGTAGGAGATACGCAGTATTTT.

This clone was picked up a small number of times. The CDR3 is CASGLPRGGQGYEQYF. In DNA, the CDR3 is TGTGCTAGTGGTTTGCCCCGAGGGGGACAGGGTTACGAGCAGTACTTC. V gene TRBV12-5 combines with J gene TRBJ2-7; 9 positions agree with TRBD1. The germline V gene has CDR1 LGHNT and CDR2 FRNRAP. The CDR3 is 16 residues long. Trimming cost V 2 bases and J 4 bases; bases outside gene matches: 9.

This clone has just a few counts. V is TRBV28 and J is TRBJ2-2, with 7 bases lining up with TRBD1. Germline CDR1 and CDR2: MDHEN and SYDVKM. The CDR3 has 15 amino acids. V shed 6 bases, J shed 5 bases, and the junction held 9 bases outside the gene matches. The CDR3 is CASRSRAGGTGELFF. The DNA for the CDR3 is TGTGCCAGCAGATCCCGTGCAGGGGGAACCGGGGAGCTGTTTTTT.

This chain uses TRBV28 with TRBJ2-5; 10 nucleotides align to TRBD1. The CDR3 loop spans 15 amino acids. The germline CDR1 and CDR2 sequences are MDHEN and SYDVKM. V gave up 5 bases and J gave up 5 bases; unmatched junction bases: 8. CDR3 in amino acids: CASSEPGQGSETQYF. In DNA form, the CDR3 reads TGTGCCAGCAGTGAACCGGGACAGGGGTCGGAGACCCAGTACTTC.

V gene TRBV5-1 combines with J gene TRBJ2-7; 10 bases fit TRBD1. The CDR3 is 16 residues long. The germline gives CDR1 SGHRS, CDR2 YFSETQ. Unmatched junction bases numbered 8, after V lost 3 bases and J lost 2 bases. The CDR3 DNA is TGCGCCAGCAGCTGGGCCACGGGACAGGGGACCTACGAGCAGTACTTC. Translation gives CASSWATGQGTYEQYF.

V and J are TRBV9 and TRBJ2-5; 9 bases line up with TRBD2. The CDR3 runs 15 residues. V trimming: 3 bases; J trimming: 5 bases; junction bases outside the gene matches: 8. Germline assignment: CDR1 SGDLS and CDR2 YYNGEE. This CDR3 is CASSGGGRAEETQYF. The CDR3 region has the DNA TGTGCCAGCAGCGGGGGCGGGAGGGCCGAGGAGACCCAGTACTTC.

A few counts support this clone. The rearrangement links TRBV6-1 to TRBJ1-2; possibly TRBD1 for D (6 bases). Germline loops: CDR1 MNHNS, CDR2 SASEGT. There are 12 residues in the CDR3. V gave up 7 bases and J gave up 2 bases, with 8 bases separating them. The CDR3 DNA follows: TGTGCCAGCACTGGACAGAACTATGGCTACACCTTC. The encoded protein is CASTGQNYGYTF.

This clone has only a few counts. The chain recombines TRBV6-6 with TRBJ1-5; 8 bases line up with TRBD1. J gave up 1 base and V 6 bases, and 8 bases lay outside the gene matches. Germline values: CDR1 MNHNY, CDR2 SVGAGI (reference sequence). The CDR3 has 16 residues. The CDR3 bases are TGTGCCAGCAGCCTGGACAGGGTAGTAAGCAATCAGCCCCAGCATTTT. Its translation is CASSLDRVVSNQPQHF.

CDR3 protein: CASSDEQGGVNTEAFF. DNA of the CDR3: TGTGCCAGCAGCGACGAACAGGGGGGGGTGAACACTGAAGCTTTCTTT. This chain links TRBV9 with TRBJ1-1, with 8 positions matching TRBD1. Trimming took 3 bases from V and 0 from J; bases not matched to a gene: 7. Germline loops: CDR1 SGDLS, CDR2 YYNGEE. This CDR3 is built from 16 residues.

This CDR3 is CASSYAQRLSYNEQFF. In DNA form, the CDR3 reads TGTGCCAGCAGTTACGCACAGCGGCTATCCTACAATGAGCAGTTCTTC. V gene TRBV6-5 combines with J gene TRBJ2-1, with D perhaps TRBD2 (5 bases). Germline CDR1 reads MNHEY; CDR2 reads SVGAGI. Trimming pared 2 bases from V and 1 base from J, leaving 12 bases between. The CDR3 loop spans 16 amino acids.

The chain couples TRBV28 to TRBJ2-5, with 12 bases fitting TRBD2. The V gene's germline CDR1 is MDHEN and CDR2 SYDVKM. The CDR3 is 21 residues long. J was trimmed by 3 bases and V by 4 bases; bases with no gene match: 21. CDR3 protein: CASSYALGLAGGGESEETQYF. CDR3 coding DNA: TGTGCCAGCAGTTATGCCCTCGGGCTAGCGGGAGGGGGGGAGAGCGAAGAGACCCAGTACTTC.

This rearrangement joins TRBV5-1 to TRBJ2-7, with 10 bases lining up with TRBD2. The CDR3 runs to 15 residues. V dropped 0 bases and J dropped 5; count of bases not matched to a gene: 5. CDR1 and CDR2 from the germline V gene are SGHRS and YFSETQ. The CDR3 nucleotides read TGCGCCAGCAGCTTGGAGCGGGGGGGCCGGGACGAGCAGTACTTC. Encoded protein: CASSLERGGRDEQYF. Full variable domain (outside the CDR3, taken from reference TRBV5-1 and TRBJ2-7): KAGVTQTPRYLIKTRGQQVTLSCSPISGHRSVSWYQQTPGQGLQFLFEYFSETQRNKGNFPGRFSGRQFSNSRSEMNVSTLELGDSALYLCASSLERGGRDEQYFGPGTRLTVT.

This sequence joins TRBV5-1 and TRBJ1-3; the D is unclear. The CDR3 totals 15 residues. V shed 0 bases and J shed 0 bases, with 7 bases lying between them. Per germline, CDR1 SGHRS and CDR2 YFSETQ. CDR3 in DNA: TGCGCCAGCAGCTTGGACAAAAACTCTGGAAACACCATATATTTT. Its translation: CASSLDKNSGNTIYF.

DNA for the CDR3: TGTGCCAGCAGCCGGGGGGACCTCAACAAGAATCAGCCCCAGCATTTT. Encoded protein: CASSRGDLNKNQPQHF. This chain links TRBV2 with TRBJ1-5; D perhaps matches TRBD1 (5 bases). V lost 6 bases and J lost 4, with 19 bases in between. Looked up from germline, CDR1 is SNHLY and CDR2 is FYNNEI. This CDR3 comprises 16 residues. The entire variable domain, with the rest obtained from reference TRBV2 and TRBJ1-5, is as follows: EPEVTQTPSHQVTQMGQEVILRCVPISNHLYFYWYRQILGQKVEFLVSFYNNEISEKSEIFDDQFSVERPDGSNFTLKIRSTKLEDSAMYFCASSRGDLNKNQPQHFGDGTRLSIL.

The chain has TRBV28 and TRBJ1-2, with 9 bases identical to TRBD1. Germline V lookup: CDR1 MDHEN, CDR2 SYDVKM. The V gene end was trimmed by 1 base and the J gene end by 5 bases; junction bases not matched to a gene: 8. This CDR3 comprises 16 residues. This CDR3 is CASSLLDGTGLYGYTF. DNA for the CDR3: TGTGCCAGCAGTTTATTAGACGGGACAGGGCTATATGGCTACACCTTC.

A few counts support this clone. The chain uses TRBV5-5 and TRBJ1-1; 9 bases are a match to TRBD1. The CDR3 loop spans 15 amino acids. The V and J ends lost 4 bases and 4 bases, in that order; junction bases with no gene match: 8. Germline values: CDR1 SGHKS, CDR2 YYEKEE (reference sequence). The CDR3 region is CASSEKTGGLTEAFF. CDR3 DNA sequence: TGTGCCAGCAGCGAGAAGACAGGGGGGCTCACTGAAGCTTTCTTT.

The chain recombines TRBV19 with TRBJ2-3; 9 bases match TRBD2. Germline V gives CDR1 LNHDA, CDR2 SQIVND (reference sequence). This CDR3 spans 17 amino acids. V lost 5 bases, J lost 2 bases, and 11 bases stayed unmatched. The DNA for the CDR3 is TGTGCCAGTAGTCCCCGGGGAGCGGGGGGACTCACAGATACGCAGTATTTT. The encoded protein is CASSPRGAGGLTDTQYF.

Remarks on this clone: The junction departs from the called germline gene at one end, perhaps through a read error. The chain recombines TRBV2 with TRBJ2-7, with 13 bases aligning to TRBD2. This CDR3 is built from 15 residues. In germline, CDR1 is SNHLY, CDR2 FYNNEI. The CDR3 sequence is CTSSDGTSGIYEQYF. CDR3 in DNA: TGTACCAGCAGTGACGGGACTAGCGGGATCTACGAGCAGTACTTC.

The rearrangement links TRBV14 to TRBJ1-6; 9 nucleotides agree with TRBD1. Trimming cost V 4 bases and J 4 bases; bases outside gene matches: 5. This CDR3 has 16 amino acids. Germline assignment: CDR1 SGHDN and CDR2 FVKESK. CDR3 in amino acids: CASSPFDRGYNSPLHF. CDR3 bases: TGTGCCAGCAGCCCTTTTGACAGGGGGTATAATTCACCCCTCCACTTT.